This note documents a single T cell receptor beta chain sequence. This sample is drawn from a study of shared clonotypes between healthy human individuals. Profiling relied on immunoSEQ multiplex PCR, and the TCRdb table lists in-frame clones only, not all of them. Of 400,000 to 500,000 clones in the sample, less than 80% were seen once. V lost 0 bases to trimming and J lost 0 bases, with 5 bases between them. CDR1 SGHVS and CDR2 FQNEAQ come from the germline V gene. The CDR3 extends over 14 amino acids. The chain employs TRBV7-8 and TRBJ1-2, with D hard to call. The source of this sequence is a woman aged 40 to 50 in good health. Some clones in this sample may be carry-over from other donors' samples. Source material: PBMCs. CDR3 nucleotide sequence: TGTGCCAGCAGCTTAGCAGCCTCTAACTATGGCTACACCTTC. It translates to CASSLAASNYGYTF.